This entry describes one T cell receptor beta chain. Deletions cut 2 bases from V and 8 bases from J, with 15 bases between. In germline, CDR1 is SGHTA, CDR2 FQGTGA. The CDR3 totals 15 residues. The repertoire was sequenced with immunoSEQ multiplex PCR; TCRdb's copy has only in-frame clones and lacks some. The sample yields roughly 80,000 clones, over 75% seen once. These data originate in a study of blood T cell repertoires in COVID-19. The clonotype comes from a man aged 80 or over with acute or convalescent COVID-19. Sequenced material: peripheral blood. The rearrangement uses TRBV7-3 and TRBJ1-4; D is unresolved. CDR3 sequence (DNA): TGTGCCAGCAGCTTAGGAGGTGGACCTGGGGAAAAACTGTTTTTT. Its protein product is CASSLGGGPGEKLFF.